This T cell receptor (beta chain) is drawn from a study of chemoradiotherapy in HPV16-positive cancers. Repertoires were generated with immunoSEQ multiplex PCR, while TCRdb's copy carries only in-frame clones and drops some. The sample holds fewer than 2,500 clones, 84% seen once. This sequence originates from a human donor with HPV-associated anogenital cancer. Material: tumor tissue, obtained from a patient who underwent chemoradiotherapy.

This CDR3 is CASSPRTGEKLFF. The CDR3 DNA reads as TGTGCCAGCAGCCCTAGGACAGGTGAAAAACTGTTTTTT. The chain carries TRBV7-2 and TRBJ1-4, with 7 bases that match TRBD1. This CDR3 has 13 amino acids. The germline V gene encodes CDR1 SGHTA and CDR2 FQGNSA. After removal of 5 bases from V and 7 bases from J, the junction contained 4 bases not matched to a gene.